One and the same sample provided the 22 T cell receptor beta chains below, sequenced in a study of response to subunit inactivated influenza vaccine. TCRdb processed the RT-PCR reads anew with MiXCR; each CDR3 protein has one entry. The sample yields under 850,000 distinct CDR3 sequences, approximately 17% seen once. The sequences come from PBMCs from blood, collected 5 to 6 days after vaccination. Receptors originate from a man aged 50 to 60 who received an inactivated influenza vaccine.

This clonotype has at least ten counts. This rearrangement joins TRBV12-3 or TRBV12-4 to TRBJ2-1, with D unclear. V gave up 1 base and J gave up 9 bases, with 10 bases separating them. The CDR3 sequence is 13 residues long. The CDR3 reads CASSLGRGGEQFF. CDR3 bases: TGTGCCAGCAGTTTAGGTCGCGGTGGTGAGCAGTTCTTC.

This clonotype was seen at least ten times. This sequence joins TRBV29-1 and TRBJ2-4; 7 bases are shared with TRBD1. The CDR3 length is 12 residues. CDR1 SQVTM and CDR2 ANQGSEA come from the germline V gene. The trim removed 6 bases at V and 6 bases at J, leaving 5 bases unmatched. CDR3 in amino acids: CSVGQNGNIQYF. Written as DNA, the CDR3 is TGCAGCGTGGGACAGAATGGAAACATTCAGTACTTC.

This sequence joins TRBV20-1 and TRBJ1-1, with TRBD1 identical over 9 bases. The CDR3 covers 15 residues. With 0 bases clipped from V and 1 base from J, the junction kept 3 bases outside the gene matches. Germline assignment: CDR1 DFQATT and CDR2 SNEGSKA (reference sequence). The CDR3 region is CSARDGDRANTEAFF. In DNA, the CDR3 is TGCAGTGCTAGAGATGGGGACAGGGCGAACACTGAAGCTTTCTTT.

The V and J genes are TRBV7-9 and TRBJ1-2; no clear D gene. This CDR3 is 14 amino acids long. Germline V gene lookup returns CDR1 SEHNR and CDR2 FQNEAQ (reference sequence). V gave up 5 bases and J gave up 0 bases, with 10 bases separating them. CDR3 DNA sequence: TGTGCCAGCAGCACACAGCAAGCTAACTATGGCTACACCTTC. Its translation is CASSTQQANYGYTF.

The genes are TRBV4-2 and TRBJ2-7; 11 bases are shared with TRBD2. CDR3 size: 15 residues. With V trimmed by 4 bases and J by 4 bases, 6 bases remained unmatched. Germline CDR1 reads LGHNA; CDR2 reads YNFKEQ. CDR3 in DNA: TGTGCCAGCAGCCGTACTAGCGGGAGTATGTACGAGCAGTACTTC. Translating gives CASSRTSGSMYEQYF.

This clonotype has a single count. This chain joins TRBV10-3 and TRBJ1-4; 7 bases align to TRBD1. The CDR3 runs 17 residues. V shed 3 bases, J shed 4 bases, and the junction held 11 bases outside the gene matches. Germline loops: CDR1 ENHRY, CDR2 SYGVKD. The CDR3 nucleotides read TGTGCCATCAGTGAAATAAGGGGGACAGCCATTAATGAAAAACTGTTTTTT. It translates to CAISEIRGTAINEKLFF.

This clonotype was detected a few times. The CDR3: CASSLSGDIQYF. CDR3 nucleotides: TGCGCCAGCAGCTTGTCGGGGGACATTCAGTACTTC. J is TRBJ2-4 and V is TRBV5-1, with D possibly TRBD2 on 6 matching bases. Germline V gene data show CDR1 as SGHRS and CDR2 as YFSETQ. Trimming took off 1 base at V and 8 bases at J, with 7 bases between the two ends. The CDR3 runs to 12 residues.

Here the CDR3 reads CSASATSEPYNEQFF. The CDR3 DNA follows: TGCAGTGCTAGCGCAACTAGCGAACCCTACAATGAGCAGTTCTTC. This chain uses TRBV20-1 with TRBJ2-1, with 7 positions matching TRBD2. The CDR3 is 15 amino acids. Trimming removed 3 bases from V and 2 bases from J; junction bases left unmatched: 7. The germline V gene has CDR1 DFQATT and CDR2 SNEGSKA (reference sequence).

In its sample, this clonotype was seen a few times. V is TRBV20-1 and J is TRBJ1-1; 7 bases are a match to TRBD1. Germline CDR1 reads DFQATT; CDR2 reads SNEGSKA (reference sequence). V gave up 4 bases and J gave up 1 base; unmatched junction bases: 6. This CDR3 is built from 14 residues. The CDR3 loop reads CSATKGTANTEAFF. The CDR3 bases are TGCAGTGCTACGAAAGGGACAGCGAACACTGAAGCTTTCTTT.

This clonotype was recorded a few times. V and J are TRBV12-3 or TRBV12-4 and TRBJ2-4; D is possibly TRBD2 (7 bases). This CDR3 has 14 amino acids. V lost 3 bases and J lost 4, with 10 bases in between. The CDR3: CASSLGGRKNIQYF. The CDR3 bases are TGTGCCAGCAGTTTGGGGGGGCGAAAAAACATTCAGTACTTC.

V and J are TRBV29-1 and TRBJ2-1; TRBD2 might be the D (7 bases). The CDR3 totals 12 residues. Germline values: CDR1 SQVTM, CDR2 ANQGSEA. Trimming left V 2 bases short and J 14 bases short, with 16 bases between. The CDR3 sequence is CSVELGGGEEFF. The DNA for the CDR3 is TGCAGCGTTGAACTAGGGGGGGGCGAAGAGTTCTTC.

V is TRBV7-2 and J is TRBJ1-5; no reliable D call. Trimming removed 2 bases from V and 7 bases from J, with 9 bases in between. The CDR3 contains 13 residues. Germline loops: CDR1 SGHTA, CDR2 FQGNSA. CDR3 DNA: TGTGCCAGCAGCTTAAGTAATAGCCAGCCCCAGCATTTT. Its translation is CASSLSNSQPQHF.

The chain has TRBV27 and TRBJ2-6; no clear D gene. The V gene's germline CDR1 is MNHEY and CDR2 SMNVEV (reference sequence). V lost 2 bases and J 8 bases, leaving 13 bases between the germline ends. The CDR3 is 15 residues long. The CDR3 is CASSLTDDRTNVLTF. DNA for the CDR3: TGTGCCAGCAGTTTAACCGATGATCGGACCAACGTCCTGACTTTC. Full variable domain (missing parts from reference TRBV27 and TRBJ2-6): EAQVTQNPRYLITVTGKKLTVTCSQNMNHEYMSWYRQDPGLGLRQIYYSMNVEVTDKGDVPEGYKVSRKEKRNFPLILESPSPNQTSLYFCASSLTDDRTNVLTFGAGSRLTVL.

This clonotype was seen a handful of times. The chain combines TRBV6-2 or TRBV6-3 with TRBJ2-1; D is possibly TRBD2 (6 bases). Trimming removed 2 bases from V and 1 base from J, with 9 bases in between. This CDR3 is built from 15 residues. CDR1 is MNHEY and CDR2 is SVGEGT in the germline V gene. In nucleotides, the CDR3 is TGTGCCAGCAGTTACCCGGGGAGGTCCTACAATGAGCAGTTCTTC. This codes for CASSYPGRSYNEQFF.

The chain uses TRBV6-1 and TRBJ1-5; possible D gene TRBD1, 5 bases. The length of the CDR3 is 14 residues. The V gene lost 5 bases and the J gene lost 3 bases, with 11 bases spanning the gap. Per the germline V gene, CDR1 is MNHNS and CDR2 is SASEGT. The CDR3 protein is CASSLDTANQPQHF. CDR3 DNA: TGTGCCAGCAGTCTGGACACGGCCAATCAGCCCCAGCATTTT.

The genes are TRBV7-9 and TRBJ1-2; D gene uncertain. CDR3 size: 13 residues. The V end lost 0 bases, the J end lost 3 bases, and 5 bases lay between the germline ends. Germline CDR1 SEHNR, CDR2 FQNEAQ (reference sequence). The CDR3 here is CASSLASYYGYTF. Here the CDR3 DNA reads TGTGCCAGCAGCTTAGCCAGCTACTATGGCTACACCTTC.

The chain couples TRBV2 to TRBJ2-1; TRBD2 matches 9 bases. Per the germline V gene, CDR1 is SNHLY and CDR2 is FYNNEI. The CDR3 length is 15 residues. The ends lost 5 bases at V and 10 bases at J; junction bases unmatched: 12. CDR3 amino acids: CASSMTRRGGREQFF. The CDR3, as DNA: TGTGCCAGCAGTATGACTAGGCGGGGGGGCCGGGAGCAGTTCTTC.

The CDR3 protein is CSANDREETQYF. The CDR3 bases are TGCAGTGCCAACGACAGGGAAGAGACCCAGTACTTC. The rearrangement links TRBV20-1 to TRBJ2-5; 7 nucleotides agree with TRBD1. V lost 6 bases, J lost 3 bases, and 4 bases stayed unmatched. Germline lookup yields CDR1 DFQATT and CDR2 SNEGSKA (reference sequence). This CDR3 comprises 12 residues.

This clonotype occurred a few times. The chain couples TRBV4-3 to TRBJ1-5; the match to TRBD1 covers 8 bases. Germline V gene lookup returns CDR1 LGHNA and CDR2 YSLEER. With V trimmed by 2 bases and J by 2 bases, 5 bases remained unmatched. The CDR3 runs 16 residues. CDR3 protein: CASSQHRGTGNQPQHF. For the CDR3, the DNA is TGCGCCAGCAGCCAACACAGGGGGACGGGCAATCAGCCCCAGCATTTT.

This clonotype has only a few counts. The genes are TRBV3-1 and TRBJ2-1; 8 bases are a match to TRBD2. The ends lost 3 bases at V and 7 bases at J; junction bases unmatched: 5. Germline V gene data show CDR1 as LGHDT and CDR2 as YNNKEL (reference sequence). The CDR3 is made up of 14 amino acids. This CDR3 is CASSQRTGGNEQFF. CDR3 sequence (DNA): TGTGCCAGCAGCCAGCGTACGGGGGGGAATGAGCAGTTCTTC.

Of note for this clonotype: The DNA is omitted, as the CDR3 cannot be located on it reliably, and the CDR3 follows TCRdb's listing. The chain is built from TRBV6-2 or TRBV6-3 and TRBJ1-2; TRBD1 was called by the table and not checked on the DNA. The CDR3 is made up of 13 amino acids, end residues included. Germline V gives CDR1 MNHEY, CDR2 SVGEGT. CDR3 amino acids: CASRTVGPGGYTF.

The genes are TRBV18 and TRBJ2-7, with TRBD1 identical over 8 bases. The CDR3 contains 13 residues. V dropped 3 bases and J dropped 6; count of bases not matched to a gene: 4. Germline V gene sequence: CDR1 KGHSH, CDR2 LQKENI. The CDR3 sequence is CASSPNRGSEQYF. CDR3 nucleotides: TGTGCCAGCTCACCTAACAGGGGGTCCGAGCAGTACTTC.